This TCR beta chain was sequenced during a study of CD8 T cells in ankylosing spondylitis (dated 2017 in TCRdb). In the study overall: The study profiled T cell receptor beta repertoires in healthy donors and ankylosing spondylitis patients to find disease-linked TCR variants. The full study cohort comprised 25 ankylosing spondylitis patients and 85 to 120 healthy donors. Peripheral blood was sampled, and synovial fluid was also collected from ankylosing spondylitis patients. What the work shows at the level of the full study, not this receptor alone: A TCR beta motif made up of several highly homologous amino acid variants appeared to be characteristic of blood from ankylosing spondylitis patients. Some TCR beta motif variants had previously been reported in synovial fluid and blood of reactive arthritis patients, which suggested common disease-initiation mechanisms. A CD8+ phenotype was shown by the disease-linked clones, which were found at relatively low frequencies in peripheral blood. The disease-linked clones were reported to be significantly enriched in matched synovial fluid samples from ankylosing spondylitis patients.

This clonotype came up a few times. Its antigen is not yet known. No much larger clone exists at a distance of one base, and base qualities are not known. The data were produced on an Illumina HiSeq 2500. TCR beta libraries were prepared by quantitative 5'-RACE with molecular barcodes. Per the authors' processing: To identify disease-linked TCR variants, a new computational method was used, one built on a probabilistic model of VDJ rearrangement. The public reads were reanalyzed by TCRdb: fastp trimming at Q25, MiXCR alignment, in-frame beta chains only. Rows are unified per CDR3 protein, each entry keeping the most common DNA and genes. The authors' filters were not applied to this entry. For this sample the table gives about 240,000 distinct CDR3 sequences, of which less than 10% were detected only once. Jointly, the top ten make up approximately 6.2% of the sample. Counted from cysteine to phenylalanine, this CDR3 has 15 amino acids. The read is trimmed to its CDR3 DNA, 45 bases read in frame from base 1. Trimming takes 7 bases from V and 0 bases from J, and the germline ends sit 15 bases apart. The germline V gene supplies CDR1 SGHRS and CDR2 YFSETQ.

In this chain, TRBV5-1 is recombined with TRBJ2-3; matching of 5 bases hints at TRBD1 as the D gene. Sequenced: blood, either unsorted or a sorted T cell fraction (not recorded which). The sequence was obtained from a male donor with ankylosing spondylitis or in good health (not recorded which). The bases read TGCGCCAGCCACCTGGGGCAGCCTAGCACAGATACGCAGTATTTT. Its protein product is CASHLGQPSTDTQYF.